Sequencing of this T cell receptor beta chain was carried out in a study of glioma-infiltrating T cells. TCR alpha and beta CDR3 regions were amplified from RNA using iRepertoire nested multiplex PCR. In TCRdb, the multiplex PCR reads were re-called with MiXCR into one record per CDR3 protein. The sample gives about 140,000 distinct CDR3 sequences, 35% to 50% of which show up once; over 15% is in the top ten. For this clonotype: The junction does not match germline at one end; this may be a read error.

This CDR3 is 14 amino acids long. Germline V gene sequence: CDR1 ENHRY, CDR2 SYGVKD. The sequenced sample consisted of glioma tissue, nonneoplastic brain tissue, or PBMCs (not recorded which). The receptor was derived from a human donor with low-grade glioma or glioblastoma, undergoing nonglioma brain surgery, or in good health (not recorded which). This chain uses TRBV10-3 with TRBJ1-1; 7 bases are a match to TRBD1. The CDR3 loop is CATTLQGMDTEAFF. The CDR3 nucleotides read TGCGCCACGACTTTACAGGGGATGGACACTGAAGCTTTCTTT.